These 21 T cell receptor beta chains came from one sample sequenced in a study of T-cell memory formation after mild COVID-19. TCRdb independently ran MiXCR on the 5' RACE reads; one entry per CDR3 protein. This sample has fewer than 500,000 distinct CDR3 sequences; roughly 25% occur once, and the top ten carry around an eighth. Sample: PBMCs or a T cell subset sorted from them (not recorded which). These TCRs come from an adult woman who had mild COVID-19 (a few samples of this study predate the infection). Cell type and time point are not known.

This clonotype was seen a handful of times. The chain has TRBV7-9 and TRBJ2-1, with 12 positions matching TRBD1. V gave up 5 bases and J gave up 7 bases; unmatched junction bases: 9. This CDR3 is built from 16 residues. Germline V gene sequence: CDR1 SEHNR, CDR2 FQNEAQ (reference sequence). DNA for the CDR3: TGTGCCAGCAGCCCCGTGGGACAGGGGGCGAGGAATGAGCAGTTCTTC. Translated, it gives CASSPVGQGARNEQFF.

This clonotype was seen only a few times. The chain couples TRBV7-2 to TRBJ2-1; D is unclear. The CDR3 loop spans 14 amino acids. V was cut by 3 bases and J by 0 bases, with 6 bases left in between. Germline V CDR1 and CDR2: SGHTA, FQGNSA. The CDR3 loop is CASSFGYSYNEQFF. CDR3 sequence (DNA): TGTGCCAGCAGCTTCGGGTACTCCTACAATGAGCAGTTCTTC. Complete variable domain (other parts from reference TRBV7-2 and TRBJ2-1): GAGVSQSPSNKVTEKGKDVELRCDPISGHTALYWYRQSLGQGLEFLIYFQGNSAPDKSGLPSDRFSAERTGGSVSTLTIQRTQQEDSAVYLCASSFGYSYNEQFFGPGTRLTVL.

This clonotype was found a few times. V gene TRBV7-3 combines with J gene TRBJ2-2; D ambiguous. Germline CDR1 and CDR2: SGHTA and FQGTGA. The length of the CDR3 is 13 residues. Deletions cut 6 bases from V and 6 bases from J, with 11 bases between. The CDR3 here is CASSLSGPGELFF. The DNA of the CDR3 is TGTGCCAGCAGTTTGTCCGGTCCCGGGGAGCTGTTTTTT.

The chain joins TRBV20-1 to TRBJ2-3; no clear D. The CDR3 consists of 15 residues. Trimming took 0 bases from V and 2 from J, leaving 12 bases between them. Germline V CDR1 and CDR2: DFQATT, SNEGSKA (reference sequence). CDR3 in amino acids: CSARDLKGNTDTQYF. The CDR3, as DNA: TGCAGTGCTAGAGATCTCAAAGGGAACACAGATACGCAGTATTTT.

In its sample, this clonotype was seen many times. The rearrangement joins TRBV7-9 to TRBJ2-2, with no clear D. The CDR3 covers 14 residues. V lost 2 bases and J lost 1, with 5 bases in between. The germline gives CDR1 SEHNR, CDR2 FQNEAQ (reference sequence). CDR3 region: CASSLWVNTGELFF. The CDR3, as DNA: TGTGCCAGCAGCTTATGGGTGAACACCGGGGAGCTGTTTTTT. Complete variable domain (other parts from reference TRBV7-9 and TRBJ2-2): DTGVSQNPRHKITKRGQNVTFRCDPISEHNRLYWYRQTLGQGPEFLTYFQNEAQLEKSRLLSDRFSAERPKGSFSTLEIQRTEQGDSAMYLCASSLWVNTGELFFGEGSRLTVL.

The chain combines TRBV7-2 with TRBJ2-2, with no clear D. This CDR3 spans 14 amino acids. Germline CDR1 and CDR2: SGHTA and FQGNSA. The germline V and J ends were trimmed by 3 bases and 1 base, with 6 bases remaining between them. CDR3 in DNA: TGTGCCAGCAGCTTGACCTGGAACACCGGGGAGCTGTTTTTT. Encoded protein: CASSLTWNTGELFF.

The V gene is TRBV6-2 or TRBV6-3, the J gene TRBJ1-3; D is uncertain. V lost 4 bases and J lost 9, with 19 bases in between. Germline CDR1 and CDR2: MNHEY and SVGEGT. This CDR3 is built from 15 residues. CDR3 residues: CASSSPADREITIYF. The CDR3 DNA follows: TGTGCCAGCAGTTCTCCAGCTGACCGGGAAATCACCATATATTTT.

In its sample, this clonotype was seen a few times. The V and J genes are TRBV27 and TRBJ2-7; the D gene is possibly TRBD2 (6 bases). The CDR3 is 16 residues long. Germline CDR1 MNHEY, CDR2 SMNVEV (reference sequence). V dropped 6 bases and J dropped 0 bases, with 18 bases sitting between them. As DNA, the CDR3 is TGTGCCAGCAGAAGGGACTTCCAAGGAAACTCCTACGAGCAGTACTTC. It encodes CASRRDFQGNSYEQYF.

This clonotype was recorded at least ten times. The chain couples TRBV5-1 to TRBJ2-1; the match to TRBD2 covers 8 bases. V shed 0 bases and J 7 bases; nucleotides not matched to a gene: 3. The CDR3 loop spans 14 amino acids. From germline, CDR1 is SGHRS and CDR2 YFSETQ. The CDR3 sequence is CASSLELAVNEQFF. The DNA for the CDR3 is TGCGCCAGCAGCTTGGAACTAGCGGTTAATGAGCAGTTCTTC.

The V and J genes are TRBV5-6 and TRBJ2-7, with TRBD1 as a possible D gene (5 bases). V lost 1 base, J lost 2 bases, and 10 bases lay in between. This CDR3 has 14 amino acids. The germline V gene encodes CDR1 SGHDT and CDR2 YYEEEE. The CDR3 is CASSLTGRPYEQYF. Written as DNA, the CDR3 is TGTGCCAGCAGCTTGACAGGACGCCCCTACGAGCAGTACTTC.

This clonotype was seen a handful of times. The chain couples TRBV12-3 or TRBV12-4 to TRBJ2-1; TRBD1 agrees at 7 bases. The junction had 9 bases not matched to a gene; V was cut back by 5 bases and J by 8 bases. The length of the CDR3 is 14 residues. CDR3 bases: TGTGCCAGCAGTCCTTACAGGGGTCTTGATGAGCAGTTCTTC. Translation: CASSPYRGLDEQFF.

This clonotype was seen a handful of times. The chain links TRBV18 to TRBJ2-4; TRBD1 matches at 10 bases. The CDR3 sequence is 15 residues long. Germline V gene sequence: CDR1 KGHSH, CDR2 LQKENI. The ends lost 1 base at V and 8 bases at J; junction bases unmatched: 5. CDR3 amino acids: CASSPLPDRGDIQYF. The CDR3 nucleotides read TGTGCCAGCTCACCACTTCCGGACAGGGGGGACATTCAGTACTTC.

This clonotype has more than one count but fewer than ten. The rearrangement joins TRBV7-9 to TRBJ2-7; the match to TRBD2 covers 8 bases. V shed 5 bases, J shed 1 base, and the junction held 10 bases outside the gene matches. CDR3 size: 16 residues. CDR1 is SEHNR, CDR2 FQNEAQ, per germline (reference sequence). The CDR3 bases are TGTGCCAGCAGCCGTAACCGGGAGGGGAAATCCTACGAGCAGTACTTC. It encodes CASSRNREGKSYEQYF.

The rearrangement links TRBV7-9 to TRBJ2-3, with TRBD2 matching 8 bases. Trimming removed 5 bases from V and 5 bases from J; junction bases left unmatched: 12. The CDR3 has 16 residues. Germline-derived CDR1 and CDR2 are SEHNR and FQNEAQ (reference sequence). DNA for the CDR3: TGTGCCAGCAGCCCCCCCGAAGCGGGAGTGGGAGATACGCAGTATTTT. Translating it yields CASSPPEAGVGDTQYF.

In this sample, this clonotype turned up many times. The chain has TRBV7-9 and TRBJ2-7, with D perhaps matching TRBD1 (5 bases). CDR1 and CDR2 (germline): SEHNR, FQNEAQ (reference sequence). With 5 bases removed from V and 10 bases from J, the gap between germline ends came to 18 bases. The CDR3 extends over 13 amino acids. CDR3 bases: TGTGCCAGCAGCCCCAGACAGTCCCACCCCCAGTACTTC. Translating it yields CASSPRQSHPQYF.

The chain carries TRBV7-3 and TRBJ2-1; 9 bases agree with TRBD1. This CDR3 has 16 amino acids. CDR1 and CDR2 (germline): SGHTA, FQGTGA. V gave up 5 bases and J gave up 4 bases; unmatched junction bases: 9. As DNA, the CDR3 is TGTGCCAGCAGCCCACACCAGGACAGGGGTTACAATGAGCAGTTCTTC. This translates into CASSPHQDRGYNEQFF.

This clonotype was seen only a few times. The chain has TRBV29-1 and TRBJ2-3; maybe TRBD2 (6 bases). The V gene lost 3 bases and the J gene lost 3 bases, with 13 bases spanning the gap. CDR1 and CDR2 from the germline V gene are SQVTM and ANQGSEA. The CDR3 totals 14 residues. In nucleotides, the CDR3 is TGCAGCGTTGAGGAGGAGGGTGGGACAGATACGCAGTATTTT. As protein: CSVEEEGGTDTQYF.

The chain has TRBV6-5 and TRBJ1-2; D unclear. The germline V gene has CDR1 MNHEY and CDR2 SVGAGI. Trimming removed 6 bases from V and 8 bases from J, with 10 bases in between. The CDR3 is made up of 11 amino acids. The CDR3 bases are TGTGCCAGCAGAACCGTTGTGGGCTACACCTTC. It translates to CASRTVVGYTF.

The V and J genes are TRBV20-1 and TRBJ1-1, with TRBD1 as a possible D gene (6 bases). Germline CDR1 and CDR2: DFQATT and SNEGSKA (reference sequence). Trimming cost V 2 bases and J 1 base, with 11 bases left between them. This CDR3 comprises 14 residues. The CDR3 DNA is TGCAGTGCTAGAAGGGGGGGATCGAACACTGAAGCTTTCTTT. As protein: CSARRGGSNTEAFF.

This clonotype was detected many times. The chain carries TRBV7-2 and TRBJ2-5; D gene ambiguous. This CDR3 is built from 15 residues. V lost 5 bases to trimming and J lost 1 base, with 14 bases between them. Looked up from germline, CDR1 is SGHTA and CDR2 is FQGNSA. CDR3 sequence (DNA): TGTGCCAGCAGCGGCCGGAGCTCGGCCCAAGAGACCCAGTACTTC. This codes for CASSGRSSAQETQYF.

This clonotype was seen more than once but under ten times. A read error may explain this, as a much larger clone is one base away. This chain connects TRBV29-1 to TRBJ1-5, with 7 bases aligning to TRBD1. CDR1 and CDR2 from the germline V gene are SQVTM and ANQGSEA. The CDR3 consists of 13 residues. The CDR3 loop reads CSVRQGRNKPQHF. CDR3 DNA sequence: TGCAGCGTCAGACAGGGCCGCAATAAGCCCCAGCATTTT.